These 26 T cell receptor beta chains share one sample of origin, sequenced in a study of T cell clonality in common variable immunodeficiency. Study-level points and caveats: Reportedly, TCR beta sequences from common variable immunodeficiency showed fewer deletions and N-nucleotide insertions.

Clones were sequenced by immunoSEQ multiplex PCR, and TCRdb holds only the in-frame ones, with some missing. Altogether about 21,000 clones were found in the sample, and no singletons occur. Their antigens remain unidentified. The source material was peripheral blood mononuclear cells. The source of these receptors is a human donor with common variable immunodeficiency.

At least ten counts were recorded for this clone. The read stops 3 residues short of the end of the CDR3; the missing end is completed from the germline J gene. This rearrangement joins TRBV7-9 to TRBJ1-1; D unresolved. The CDR3 contains 15 residues. The germline CDR1 and CDR2 sequences are SEHNR and FQNEAQ (reference sequence). V lost 3 bases and J 0 bases, leaving 11 bases between the germline ends. This chain's CDR3 is CASSLERTMNTEAFF. The CDR3 DNA, read in part, is TGTGCCAGCAGCTTGGAGCGGACCATGAACACTGAA.

This clone has ten or more counts. The read stops 3 residues short of the end of the CDR3; the missing end is completed from the germline J gene. This rearrangement joins TRBV18 to TRBJ2-5; a weak D match, TRBD2 (6 bases). This CDR3 contains 13 residues. The V end lost 3 bases, the J end lost 5 bases, and 10 bases lay between the germline ends. Germline V gives CDR1 KGHSH, CDR2 LQKENI. The CDR3 spells CASSPLALETQYF. The covered CDR3 bases are TGTGCCAGCTCACCCCTAGCGCTGGAGACC.

This clone has ten or more counts. The read finishes 3 residues shy of the CDR3 end, and the germline J gene is used to complete it. V gene TRBV19 combines with J gene TRBJ1-1, with TRBD1 identical over 7 bases. CDR1 LNHDA and CDR2 SQIVND come from the germline V gene (reference sequence). The CDR3 has 13 amino acids. With 5 bases clipped from V and 7 bases from J, the junction kept 7 bases outside the gene matches. The CDR3 DNA, read in part, is TGTGCCAGTAGTCTAGGGACAGTCGTTGAA. Its protein product is CASSLGTVVE. The CDR3 as a whole reads CASSLGTVVEAFF.

On this clone: Coverage ceases 3 residues before the CDR3 finishes, and the germline J gene fills in the end. This chain connects TRBV11-1 to TRBJ1-3; 7 bases fit TRBD1. From germline, CDR1 is SGHAT and CDR2 FQDESV (reference sequence). The CDR3 extends over 14 amino acids. V trimming: 5 bases; J trimming: 5 bases; junction bases outside the gene matches: 6. This chain's CDR3 is CASSPRDRRNTIYF. Partial CDR3 DNA: TGTGCCAGCAGCCCCAGGGACAGAAGAAACACC.

This clone was seen at least ten times. The CDR3 end falls 3 residues outside the read, so it is completed with the germline J gene. The chain recombines TRBV19 with TRBJ2-1; 16 positions agree with TRBD2. Trimming at V came to 9 bases and at J to 7 bases, leaving 9 bases not matched to a gene. The CDR3 contains 16 residues. Looked up from germline, CDR1 is LNHDA and CDR2 is SQIVND (reference sequence). The CDR3 DNA, read in part, is TGTGCCAGCCAGGACTCGGGACTAGCGGGGGGGAATGAG. Amino acids: CASQDSGLAGGNE. The CDR3 reads in full as CASQDSGLAGGNEQFF. The full variable domain, with the rest looked up from reference TRBV19 and TRBJ2-1, is DGGITQSPKYLFRKEGQNVTLSCEQNLNHDAMYWYRQDPGQGLRLIYYSQIVNDFQKGDIAEGYSVSREKKESFPLTVTSAQKNPTAFYLCASQDSGLAGGNEQFFGPGTRLTVL.

About this clone itself: The read stops 3 residues short of the end of the CDR3; the missing end is completed from the germline J gene. The chain uses TRBV11-1 and TRBJ2-3; 8 bases fit TRBD2. The CDR3 is made up of 13 amino acids. Germline CDR1 is SGHAT and CDR2 is FQDESV (reference sequence). The J segment lost 7 bases and the V segment lost 8 bases, leaving 8 bases of the junction unmatched. Here the CDR3 reads CASLERGWNTQYF. The CDR3 DNA, read in part, is TGTGCCAGCTTGGAGCGGGGGTGGAATACG.

This clone is classed as medium-sized (0.01 to 0.1%). Read coverage stops 3 residues before the CDR3 terminus; the germline J gene supplies the remainder. The chain carries TRBV30 and TRBJ1-1; D unresolved. V lost 2 bases to trimming and J lost 1 base, with 5 bases between them. Germline V gene lookup returns CDR1 GTSNPN and CDR2 SVGIG (reference sequence). CDR3 length equals 12 residues. CDR3 sequence: CAWSISNTEAFF. CDR3 DNA, as far as it was read: TGTGCCTGGAGTATCTCGAACACTGAA. Filled out from reference TRBV30 and TRBJ1-1, the complete variable domain reads SQTIHQWPATLVQPVGSPLSLECTVEGTSNPNLYWYRQAAGRGLQLLFYSVGIGQISSEVPQNLSASRPQDRQFILSSKKLLLSDSGFYLCAWSISNTEAFFGQGTRLTVV.

In this sample, this clone turned up many times. The sequence runs out 3 residues before the end of the CDR3; the remainder is reconstructed from the germline J gene. This chain joins TRBV29-1 and TRBJ2-7; 7 positions match TRBD1. Germline CDR1 reads SQVTM; CDR2 reads ANQGSEA. Trimming cost V 0 bases and J 3 bases; bases outside gene matches: 5. This CDR3 spans 14 amino acids. CDR3 DNA (partial): TGCAGCGTTGAAGATTGGGCAGGGGGCTACGAG. Translated: CSVEDWAGGYE. The full CDR3 protein is CSVEDWAGGYEQYF.

This clone was counted many times. With the read ending 3 residues before the CDR3 end, the germline J gene is used to fill in that end. The chain is built from TRBV7-8 and TRBJ2-7; 7 bases map to TRBD2. CDR3 length equals 15 residues. J gave up 3 bases and V 5 bases, and 10 bases lay outside the gene matches. Germline V CDR1 and CDR2: SGHVS, FQNEAQ. The CDR3 spells CASSPTAGDFYEQYF. CDR3 DNA, as far as it was read: TGTGCCAGCAGCCCAACTGCGGGGGATTTCTACGAG.

This clone was recorded many times. The CDR3 end falls 3 residues outside the read, so it is completed with the germline J gene. The chain carries TRBV2 and TRBJ1-6; TRBD1 matches at 8 bases. The V gene end was trimmed by 3 bases and the J gene end by 7 bases; junction bases not matched to a gene: 5. The germline V gene has CDR1 SNHLY and CDR2 FYNNEI. The CDR3 runs 15 residues. The CDR3 protein is CASSENRGVNSPLHF. The CDR3 bases that were read are TGTGCCAGCAGTGAGAACAGGGGGGTAAATTCACCC.

This clone was recorded many times. The part of the CDR3 DNA that was read is TGCAGTGCTGCGGGGGGGGCCCTAGCGCCG. It codes for CSAAGGALAP. The whole CDR3 protein is CSAAGGALAPQYF. The J gene is TRBJ2-3, the V gene TRBV20-1, with TRBD2 matching over 9 bases. The read terminates 3 residues before the CDR3 end, so the remaining end is supplied by the germline J gene. From germline, CDR1 is DFQATT and CDR2 SNEGSKA (reference sequence). The CDR3 has 13 residues.

This clone has ten or more counts. Coverage ceases 3 residues before the CDR3 finishes, and the germline J gene fills in the end. This chain links TRBV30 with TRBJ2-3, with a weak D call TRBD2 (7 bases). There are 14 residues in the CDR3. CDR1 and CDR2 from the germline V gene are GTSNPN and SVGIG (reference sequence). Between the trimmed V and J ends, which lost 1 base and 5 bases, there was a span of 13 bases. Partial CDR3 DNA: TGTGCCTGGAGTGGAGGGGGGGCCCTAGATACG. Translating it yields CAWSGGGALDT. The CDR3 as a whole reads CAWSGGGALDTQYF.

This clone was seen ten or more times. The DNA ends 3 residues before the CDR3 does, and the rest of the CDR3 is filled in from the germline J gene. V is TRBV7-2 and J is TRBJ1-5; the D is unclear. The CDR3 consists of 14 residues. V lost 2 bases to trimming and J lost 2 bases, with 7 bases between them. Germline CDR1 and CDR2: SGHTA and FQGNSA. The sequenced part of the CDR3 DNA is TGTGCCAGCAGCTTAAGGTCAGGCAATCAGCCC. This encodes CASSLRSGNQP. In full, the CDR3 is CASSLRSGNQPQHF.

This clone was detected many times. The read ends 3 residues before the CDR3 terminus; that terminus is restored from the germline J gene. The V and J genes are TRBV2 and TRBJ1-5; 11 nucleotides agree with TRBD1. Trimming removed 6 bases from V and 4 bases from J; junction bases left unmatched: 5. This CDR3 region has 15 residues. Germline assignment: CDR1 SNHLY and CDR2 FYNNEI. This chain's CDR3 is CASRRGTGGNQPQHF. CDR3 DNA (partial): TGTGCCAGCAGAAGAGGGACAGGGGGTAATCAGCCC. The full variable domain, in which reference TRBV2 and TRBJ1-5 provide the parts outside the CDR3, is EPEVTQTPSHQVTQMGQEVILRCVPISNHLYFYWYRQILGQKVEFLVSFYNNEISEKSEIFDDQFSVERPDGSNFTLKIRSTKLEDSAMYFCASRRGTGGNQPQHFGDGTRLSIL.

This clone was seen at least ten times. The read is 3 residues too short to cover the CDR3 end, so that end is filled in from the germline J gene. The rearrangement links TRBV20-1 to TRBJ1-2; TRBD1 matches at 7 bases. Looked up from germline, CDR1 is DFQATT and CDR2 is SNEGSKA (reference sequence). Unmatched junction bases numbered 19, after V lost 6 bases and J lost 6 bases. The CDR3 runs 16 residues. The CDR3 bases that were read are TGCAGTGCCCCGAGGGTGGAAGGGGGCGGTAGGAATGGC. Translated, it gives CSAPRVEGGGRNG. The CDR3 as a whole reads CSAPRVEGGGRNGYTF.

The sample holds many counts of this clone. Read coverage stops 3 residues before the CDR3 terminus; the germline J gene supplies the remainder. J is TRBJ2-3 and V is TRBV7-2; a possible D gene is TRBD2 (5 bases). This CDR3 is 15 amino acids long. Trimming stripped 2 bases from V and 3 bases from J, with 12 bases between. CDR1 SGHTA and CDR2 FQGNSA come from the germline V gene. CDR3 DNA, as far as it was read: TGTGCCAGCAGCTTAAGCGGCGGGTGGACAGATACG. Translation gives CASSLSGGWTDT. The CDR3, in full, reads CASSLSGGWTDTQYF.

This clone was recorded at least ten times. The CDR3 extends 3 residues past the end of the read, so its final part is completed from the germline J gene. The J gene is TRBJ2-7, the V gene TRBV7-2; D is undetermined. V gave up 4 bases and J gave up 5 bases, with 12 bases separating them. Looked up from germline, CDR1 is SGHTA and CDR2 is FQGNSA. The CDR3 runs 13 residues. The CDR3 spells CASSSARWDEQYF. CDR3 DNA (partial): TGTGCCAGCAGCTCTGCCAGGTGGGACGAG.

Comments on this clone: The read stops 3 residues short of the end of the CDR3; the missing end is completed from the germline J gene. This chain joins TRBV2 and TRBJ1-1, with a possible D match to TRBD1 (6 bases). CDR1 and CDR2 (germline): SNHLY, FYNNEI. V was pared by 6 bases and J by 5 bases, with 13 bases between. The CDR3 totals 13 residues. Partial CDR3 DNA: TGTGCCAGCAGCAAAGGGGGGGGAACTGAA. Translated: CASSKGGGTE. The entire CDR3 sequence reads CASSKGGGTEAFF.

This clone was detected ten times or more. The sequence runs out 3 residues before the end of the CDR3; the remainder is reconstructed from the germline J gene. The V and J genes are TRBV19 and TRBJ1-5; 9 bases line up with TRBD1. There are 18 residues in the CDR3. Unmatched junction bases numbered 19, after V lost 10 bases and J lost 3 bases. Germline CDR1 reads LNHDA; CDR2 reads SQIVND (reference sequence). The CDR3 region is CATEIWAGTGKPNQPQHF. CDR3 DNA (partial): TGTGCCACGGAGATTTGGGCTGGGACAGGGAAACCCAATCAGCCC.

This clone was seen at least ten times. Sequencing ends 3 residues short of the CDR3 end; the germline J gene provides the rest. The rearrangement joins TRBV19 to TRBJ2-7; D may be TRBD1 (6 bases). V was cut by 10 bases and J by 5 bases, with 15 bases left in between. Germline V gene data show CDR1 as LNHDA and CDR2 as SQIVND (reference sequence). This CDR3 spans 12 amino acids. CDR3 loop: CAMGTDSHEQYF. Partial CDR3 DNA: TGTGCCATGGGGACGGACAGCCACGAG.

The sample holds many counts of this clone. With the read ending 3 residues before the CDR3 end, the germline J gene is used to fill in that end. The chain carries TRBV2 and TRBJ2-3; 9 nucleotides match TRBD2. Trimming cost V 9 bases and J 0 bases; bases outside gene matches: 10. The CDR3 runs to 16 residues. Germline lookup yields CDR1 SNHLY and CDR2 FYNNEI. The CDR3 is CASMPGLATSTDTQYF. The CDR3 DNA, read in part, is TGTGCCAGTATGCCGGGACTAGCAACTAGCACAGATACG.

This clone was picked up many times. The DNA ends 3 residues before the CDR3 does, and the rest of the CDR3 is filled in from the germline J gene. The rearrangement joins TRBV7-9 to TRBJ2-7, with D perhaps matching TRBD1 (5 bases). Germline CDR1 reads SEHNR; CDR2 reads FQNEAQ (reference sequence). The CDR3 sequence is 12 residues long. The V and J ends lost 2 bases and 4 bases respectively, with 6 bases between them. This CDR3 is CASSLQGYEQYF. The sequenced part of the CDR3 DNA is TGTGCCAGCAGCTTACAGGGTTACGAG.

This clone was counted at least ten times. The read terminates 3 residues before the CDR3 end, so the remaining end is supplied by the germline J gene. V and J are TRBV7-2 and TRBJ2-3; 8 bases agree with TRBD2. Germline CDR1 SGHTA, CDR2 FQGNSA. V lost 8 bases, J lost 2 bases, and 3 bases stayed unmatched. The CDR3 contains 13 residues. Here the CDR3 reads CASVAGLTDTQYF. The sequenced CDR3 bases are TGTGCCAGCGTAGCGGGGCTCACAGATACG.

This clone came up many times. Read sequence stops 3 residues before the CDR3 end, and the germline J gene provides the missing end. The chain carries TRBV11-2 and TRBJ2-3, with 7 bases that match TRBD1. With 3 bases clipped from V and 4 bases from J, the junction kept 1 base outside the gene matches. The germline gives CDR1 SGHAT, CDR2 FQNNGV. The CDR3 extends over 13 amino acids. CDR3 loop: CASSLQGADTQYF. The sequenced part of the CDR3 DNA is TGTGCCAGCAGCTTGCAGGGGGCAGATACG. Full variable domain (rest looked up from reference TRBV11-2 and TRBJ2-3): EAGVAQSPRYKIIEKRQSVAFWCNPISGHATLYWYQQILGQGPKLLIQFQNNGVVDDSQLPKDRFSAERLKGVDSTLKIQPAKLEDSAVYLCASSLQGADTQYFGPGTRLTVL.

This clone occurred many times. The read finishes 3 residues shy of the CDR3 end, and the germline J gene is used to complete it. The chain couples TRBV5-1 to TRBJ2-7; 11 nucleotides align to TRBD2. CDR1 and CDR2 from the germline V gene are SGHRS and YFSETQ. The trim removed 2 bases at V and 2 bases at J, leaving 6 bases unmatched. The CDR3 length is 16 residues. CDR3 in amino acids: CASSFRLAGPAYEQYF. The CDR3 bases that were read are TGCGCCAGCAGCTTCCGACTAGCGGGGCCGGCCTACGAG.

This clone was seen only a few times. Relative to the germline gene, one junction end is altered; a read error may explain this. The read is 3 residues too short to cover the CDR3 end, so that end is filled in from the germline J gene. V usage is TRBV18 and J usage is TRBJ1-4, with TRBD1 as a possible D gene (6 bases). There are 17 residues in the CDR3. The V gene's germline CDR1 is KGHSH and CDR2 LQKENI. The CDR3 here is CATSPRLQGATTEKLFF. CDR3 DNA (partial): TGTGCCACCTCACCAAGGCTACAGGGAGCAACTACTGAAAAA.